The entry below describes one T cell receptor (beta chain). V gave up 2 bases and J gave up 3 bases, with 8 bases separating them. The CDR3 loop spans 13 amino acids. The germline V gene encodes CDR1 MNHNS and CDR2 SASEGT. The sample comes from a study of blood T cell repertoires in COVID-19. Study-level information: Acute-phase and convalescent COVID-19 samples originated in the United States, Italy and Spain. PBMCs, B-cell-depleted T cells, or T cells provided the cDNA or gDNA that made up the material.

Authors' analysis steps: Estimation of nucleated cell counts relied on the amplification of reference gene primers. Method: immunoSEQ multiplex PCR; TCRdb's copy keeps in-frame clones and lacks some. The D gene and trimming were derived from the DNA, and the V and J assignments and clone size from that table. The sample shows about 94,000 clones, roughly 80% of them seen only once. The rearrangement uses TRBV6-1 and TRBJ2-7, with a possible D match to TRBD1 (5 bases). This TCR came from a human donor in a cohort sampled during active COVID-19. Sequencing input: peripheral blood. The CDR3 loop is CASSEPGYYEQYF. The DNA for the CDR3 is TGTGCCAGCAGTGAACCAGGGTACTACGAGCAGTACTTC.